This is a list of T cell receptor beta chains from one sample in a study of T cell changes during pregnancy in multiple sclerosis. The protocol was immunoSEQ multiplex PCR, while the TCRdb copy is restricted to in-frame clones and leaves out a portion. The repertoire holds tens of thousands of clones, with almost 95% as singletons. The sample consisted of peripheral blood, taken in the third trimester of pregnancy. The receptors here all came from a female donor in good health, enrolled as a control in a pregnancy study. CDR3s include the opening cysteine and the closing phenylalanine or tryptophan. The D gene is left open where the match is weak. Clone size is not always given. Where it is, it says once, few, many or a class for expanded clones.

V	J	size	D	DNA	CDR3
TRBV7-9	TRBJ2-2	-	-	TGTGCCAGCAGCCGAGGAGGCAGGGGCACCGGGGAGCTGTTTTTT	CASSRGGRGTGELFF
TRBV28	TRBJ1-6	-	-	TGTGCCAGCAGTTCCACTAGCTCCTATAATTCACCCCTCCACTTT	CASSSTSSYNSPLHF
TRBV2	TRBJ2-3	once	TRBD2	TGTGCCAGCAGGAGGGGGTCGGGACTAGAGGGAGATACGCAGTATTTT	CASRRGSGLEGDTQYF
TRBV10-1	TRBJ2-1	-	TRBD2	TGCGCCAGCAGTGAGTGGGGACTAGCGGTGAATGAGCAGTTCTTC	CASSEWGLAVNEQFF
TRBV5-4	TRBJ2-7	-	-	TGTGCCAGCAGCTCGGCGGGACAGTACGAGCAGTACTTC	CASSSAGQYEQYF
TRBV30	TRBJ2-5	once	TRBD2	TGTGCCTGGACTCCCGGAGCGGGAGGGTTGGAGACCCAGTACTTC	CAWTPGAGGLETQYF
TRBV2	TRBJ2-7	-	-	TGTGCCAGCAGCCTTCTCTACGAGCAGTACTTC	CASSLLYEQYF
TRBV6-5	TRBJ2-2	-	-	TGTGCCAGCAGTTACCTGGACACACTGAACACCGGGGAGCTGTTTTTT	CASSYLDTLNTGELFF
TRBV5-6	TRBJ1-5	-	-	TGTGCCAGCAGCTTGGCCGGTCAGCCCCAGCATTTT	CASSLAGQPQHF
TRBV5-6	TRBJ1-2	-	-	TGTGCCAGAACCCCACCGGACAAACGACCCCTAGTCTATGGCTACACCTTC	CARTPPDKRPLVYGYTF
TRBV18	TRBJ2-7	once	-	TGTGCCAGCTCACTTCGACAGGATAGCTCCTACGAGCAGTACTTC	CASSLRQDSSYEQYF
TRBV5-1	TRBJ2-5	-	-	TGCGCCAGCAGCACTGGACATTCGGGCCAAGAGACCCAGTACTTC	CASSTGHSGQETQYF
TRBV9	TRBJ2-1	-	-	TGTGCCAGCAGCAGGGGCCAGAACCCCTCTGGGCAGTTCTTC	CASSRGQNPSGQFF
TRBV6-1	TRBJ2-5	-	TRBD2	TGTGCCAGCAGTGTGGGACTAGCGGAAGAGACCCAGTACTTC	CASSVGLAEETQYF
TRBV6-1	TRBJ2-2	few	-	TGTGCCAGCAGTGAGCCGGTCACCGGGGAGCTGTTTTTT	CASSEPVTGELFF
TRBV14	TRBJ2-1	-	-	TGTGCCAGCAGCCTAAGCGGAAGACACAATGAGCAGTTCTTC	CASSLSGRHNEQFF
TRBV28	TRBJ1-2	-	-	TGTGCCAGCAGTTTACCCAGGGCATTGGCTTATGGCTACACCTTC	CASSLPRALAYGYTF
TRBV28	TRBJ1-4	-	TRBD1	TGTGCCAGCAGTTCTAACCGGGACAGTCGGTTT	CASSSNRDSRF
TRBV7-2	TRBJ2-7	-	TRBD2	TGTGCCAGCAGCACCGTGCGGGAGGGCTACGAGCAGTACTTC	CASSTVREGYEQYF
TRBV7-9	TRBJ1-1	-	-	TGTGCCAGCAGCTCTAGAGCGGGAATGAACACTGAAGCTTTCTTT	CASSSRAGMNTEAFF
TRBV11-1	TRBJ2-2	once	TRBD2	TGTGCCAGCAGCTTAGGATCGCGGCACCTAGCGGAAAAGCTGTTTTTT	CASSLGSRHLAEKLFF
TRBV9	TRBJ2-3	-	TRBD2	TGTGCCAGCAGCACAGCCGGGACTACCCCTTCAGATACGCAGTATTTT	CASSTAGTTPSDTQYF
TRBV28	TRBJ1-1	-	TRBD1	TGTGCCAGCAGTCGTCTGGTAACAGGGGATTTGAACACTGAAGCTTTCTTT	CASSRLVTGDLNTEAFF
TRBV28	TRBJ2-7	-	-	TGTGCCAGCAGTTTGGGGGCCCACTTGGGTGAGCAGTACTTC	CASSLGAHLGEQYF
TRBV9	TRBJ2-3	-	-	TGTGCCAGCACCCCCCCTGGCACAGATACGCAGTATTTT	CASTPPGTDTQYF
TRBV28	TRBJ2-3	-	TRBD2	TGTGCCAGCAGTCCTCTTAAAGCGGGGGGCCTCACAGATACGCAGTATTTT	CASSPLKAGGLTDTQYF
TRBV5-4	TRBJ2-7	-	TRBD2	TGTGCCAGCAGCTTGTACCCCGGGAGGGGATCCTACGAGCAGTACTTC	CASSLYPGRGSYEQYF
TRBV7-9	TRBJ2-7	-	TRBD2	TGTGCCAGCAGCCGCGGGACTAGCAATCTCCTCGAGCAGTACTTC	CASSRGTSNLLEQYF
TRBV4-3	TRBJ1-3	-	-	TGCGCCAGCAGCCAAGATCGGAGGGGACTGGGTGGAAACACCATATATTTT	CASSQDRRGLGGNTIYF
TRBV7-2	TRBJ2-1	-	-	TGTGCCAGCAGCTTAGCGGGAGCGGGCAGACTCCTGTACAATGAGCAGTTCTTC	CASSLAGAGRLLYNEQFF
TRBV5-1	TRBJ2-5	-	TRBD2	TGCGCCAGCAGCCCGTCGGCGGGAGGAGAGACCCAGTACTTC	CASSPSAGGETQYF
TRBV5-5	TRBJ1-3	-	-	TGTGCCAGCAGCTTGGTTCTCAGGGGAGGAAACACCATATATTTT	CASSLVLRGGNTIYF
TRBV19	TRBJ2-3	-	TRBD2	TGTGCCAGTAGTATAGCGCTACTAGCGGGTTACACAGATACGCAGTATTTT	CASSIALLAGYTDTQYF
TRBV30	TRBJ2-7	-	-	TGTGCCTGGAGTGTATTTACCTACGAGCAGTACTTC	CAWSVFTYEQYF
TRBV7-9	TRBJ1-2	-	-	TGTGCCAGCGACAGAATCTCAGGGGACTATGGCTACACCTTC	CASDRISGDYGYTF
TRBV10-3	TRBJ2-1	once	TRBD2	TGTGCCATCAGTAAGAAGACTAGCATGGTCGATGAGCAGTTCTTC	CAISKKTSMVDEQFF
TRBV7-9	TRBJ2-7	-	-	TGTGCCGTGGCCTACAGGGACCCCTACGAGCAGTACTTC	CAVAYRDPYEQYF
TRBV6-5	TRBJ2-2	-	TRBD2	TGTGCCAGCAGTTACAAAGCGGGGGTGAACACCGGGGAGCTGTTTTTT	CASSYKAGVNTGELFF
TRBV5-1	TRBJ2-3	-	-	TGCGCCAGCAGCTTGGAGATTCTGGGGGCGGGAGATACGCAGTATTTT	CASSLEILGAGDTQYF
TRBV7-9	TRBJ2-6	-	-	TGTGCCAGCAGCTTCTACGACTCTGGGGCCAACGTCCTGACTTTC	CASSFYDSGANVLTF
TRBV4-1	TRBJ2-5	-	TRBD2	TGCGCCAGCAGCCAAATTAGCGGGGGCGCGACCTCCCAAGAGACCCAGTACTTC	CASSQISGGATSQETQYF
TRBV27	TRBJ1-1	-	TRBD1	TGTGCCAGCAGTGCCGGACAGGGGTACACTGAAGCTTTCTTT	CASSAGQGYTEAFF
TRBV6-1	TRBJ2-2	once	-	TGTGCCAGCAGTGAAGACCCCCTGGGCCGGGAGCTGTTTTTT	CASSEDPLGRELFF
TRBV19	TRBJ1-5	few	-	TGTGCCAGTAGTATAGCTTCCCCGTTCTATAGCAATCAGCCCCAGCATTTT	CASSIASPFYSNQPQHF
TRBV19	TRBJ1-2	once	TRBD1	TGTGCCAGTAGGGACAGGGAATATGGCTACACCTTC	CASRDREYGYTF
TRBV19	TRBJ2-2	-	TRBD1	TGTGCCAGTACCCCACAGGGGGTTGGCACCGGGGAGCTGTTTTTT	CASTPQGVGTGELFF
TRBV7-8	TRBJ2-1	-	-	TGTGCCAGCAGCTTAGATGCGGTTTACAATGAGCAGTTCTTC	CASSLDAVYNEQFF
TRBV5-4	TRBJ2-7	-	TRBD2	TGTGCCAGCAGTGGACTAGCGGGTGGTTACGAGCAGTACTTC	CASSGLAGGYEQYF
TRBV13	TRBJ2-7	-	TRBD1	TGTGCCAGCAGCTTAACCCGACAGGGACCCGAGCAGTACTTC	CASSLTRQGPEQYF
TRBV28	TRBJ2-7	-	TRBD1	TGTGCCAGCAGTCCAGGACAGGGGGCCTACGAGCAGTACTTC	CASSPGQGAYEQYF
TRBV6-1	TRBJ2-2	-	-	TGTGCCAGCAGGCAAGGGGCAGGTGTGACCGGGGAGCTGTTTTTT	CASRQGAGVTGELFF
TRBV28	TRBJ2-7	-	-	TGTGCCAGCAGATTCCCATCCGGGGAGCAGTACTTC	CASRFPSGEQYF
TRBV19	TRBJ2-7	once	TRBD1	TGTGCCAGGACCCCCGACAGGGGCCTGGGGTACGAGCAGTACTTC	CARTPDRGLGYEQYF
TRBV14	TRBJ2-1	-	-	TGTGCCAGCAGCCCGGCGAGCGGGAATGAGCAGTTCTTC	CASSPASGNEQFF
TRBV9	TRBJ2-5	-	-	TGTGCCAGCAGCGCCGACTTGAAAGAGACCCAGTACTTC	CASSADLKETQYF